Below, 29 T cell receptor beta chains from the same sample are listed, as sequenced in a study of blood T cell repertoires in COVID-19. Measured with immunoSEQ multiplex PCR; TCRdb has only the in-frame clones, and not every one. The profile shows roughly 100,000 clones, approximately 88% of them singletons. The sequenced sample was peripheral blood. The receptors stem from a human donor in a cohort sampled during active COVID-19.

The rearrangement uses TRBV29-1 and TRBJ2-5; 11 nucleotides agree with TRBD2. CDR1 SQVTM and CDR2 ANQGSEA come from the germline V gene. The CDR3 loop spans 14 amino acids. V lost 7 bases, J lost 5 bases, and 9 bases stayed unmatched. The CDR3 region is CSGLAGGPGETQYF. The CDR3 DNA reads as TGCAGCGGCTTAGCGGGGGGGCCGGGGGAGACCCAGTACTTC.

This chain uses TRBV2 with TRBJ2-1; 13 positions agree with TRBD2. The V and J ends lost 9 bases and 7 bases, in that order; junction bases with no gene match: 9. The V gene's germline CDR1 is SNHLY and CDR2 FYNNEI. The CDR3 has 15 residues. The DNA of the CDR3 is TGTGCCAGGGGGACTAGCGGGACCCGCGGGAATGAGCAGTTCTTC. This gives the protein CARGTSGTRGNEQFF. The complete variable domain, with remaining parts taken from reference TRBV2 and TRBJ2-1, reads EPEVTQTPSHQVTQMGQEVILRCVPISNHLYFYWYRQILGQKVEFLVSFYNNEISEKSEIFDDQFSVERPDGSNFTLKIRSTKLEDSAMYFCARGTSGTRGNEQFFGPGTRLTVL.

The genes are TRBV6-2 or TRBV6-3 and TRBJ1-5; D is unclear. Trimming took off 4 bases at V and 7 bases at J, with 8 bases between the two ends. This CDR3 is 12 amino acids long. CDR1 and CDR2 from the germline V gene are MNHEY and SVGEGT. CDR3 sequence (DNA): TGTGCCAGCAGTTGGGCGGGACAGCCCCAGCATTTT. It yields the protein CASSWAGQPQHF.

V and J are TRBV24-1 and TRBJ1-6, with D possibly TRBD1 on 6 matching bases. The germline V gene encodes CDR1 KGHDR and CDR2 SFDVKD. V lost 4 bases to trimming and J lost 7 bases, with 10 bases between them. The CDR3 is made up of 14 amino acids. In DNA form, the CDR3 reads TGTGCCACCAGTGAGGGACATGGGAATTCACCCCTCCACTTT. Protein sequence: CATSEGHGNSPLHF.

V and J are TRBV9 and TRBJ1-1; 7 bases agree with TRBD1. The CDR3 contains 15 residues. Germline values: CDR1 SGDLS, CDR2 YYNGEE. V shed 3 bases and J 6 bases; nucleotides not matched to a gene: 11. The CDR3 DNA is TGTGCCAGCAGCGCGACACAGACAGGGTTGGCTGAAGCTTTCTTT. This gives the protein CASSATQTGLAEAFF.

The chain couples TRBV5-1 to TRBJ2-3, with a weak D call TRBD2 (5 bases). V was cut by 2 bases and J by 2 bases, with 15 bases left in between. The CDR3 runs to 16 residues. Per the germline V gene, CDR1 is SGHRS and CDR2 is YFSETQ. CDR3: CASSFLTNGLTDTQYF. CDR3 sequence (DNA): TGCGCCAGCAGCTTCCTGACTAACGGCCTCACAGATACGCAGTATTTT.

This chain uses TRBV9 with TRBJ2-1; 11 bases align to TRBD2. V lost 3 bases and J lost 10; bases outside the gene matches: 15. Germline V gene sequence: CDR1 SGDLS, CDR2 YYNGEE. The CDR3 runs 17 residues. The CDR3 DNA follows: TGTGCCAGCAGCGAGCCCTCACTAGCGGGGGCCCCTCGGGAGCAGTTCTTC. Translated, it gives CASSEPSLAGAPREQFF.

The chain is built from TRBV7-2 and TRBJ2-7; D is uncertain. The CDR3 is 14 amino acids. CDR1 SGHTA and CDR2 FQGNSA come from the germline V gene. Deletions cut 4 bases from V and 6 bases from J, with 16 bases between. CDR3: CASSSRLAPGEQYF. CDR3 in DNA: TGTGCCAGCAGCTCCCGACTGGCTCCGGGCGAGCAGTACTTC.

V gene TRBV18 combines with J gene TRBJ2-3; 12 bases are a match to TRBD1. The trim removed 3 bases at V and 5 bases at J, leaving 6 bases unmatched. The CDR3 is 16 residues long. Germline V gene lookup returns CDR1 KGHSH and CDR2 LQKENI. CDR3 sequence (DNA): TGTGCCAGCTCACCCCCCGGGACAGGGGGCAGAGATACGCAGTATTTT. Its protein product is CASSPPGTGGRDTQYF.

This sequence joins TRBV19 and TRBJ1-5; 10 positions match TRBD1. Germline trimming cut 5 bases from V and 7 bases from J; bases unmatched to any gene: 8. Per the germline V gene, CDR1 is LNHDA and CDR2 is SQIVND (reference sequence). The CDR3 is 15 residues long. The CDR3 is CASSGGTGVRQPQHF. For the CDR3, the DNA is TGTGCCAGTAGTGGGGGGACAGGGGTGAGGCAGCCCCAGCATTTT.

The chain is built from TRBV7-2 and TRBJ1-5, with a weak D call TRBD1 (5 bases). V lost 5 bases and J lost 3, with 11 bases in between. From germline, CDR1 is SGHTA and CDR2 FQGNSA. The CDR3 is made up of 14 amino acids. CDR3 residues: CASSGGGYNQPQHF. In nucleotides, the CDR3 is TGTGCCAGCAGCGGGGGGGGGTACAATCAGCCCCAGCATTTT.

The chain recombines TRBV15 with TRBJ2-2; TRBD1 matches 8 bases. The CDR3 length is 17 residues. Germline loops: CDR1 LNHNV, CDR2 YYDKDF (reference sequence). With V trimmed by 1 base and J by 4 bases, 8 bases remained unmatched. The CDR3 protein is CATSRGAQGETTGELFF. The CDR3 DNA is TGTGCCACCAGCAGAGGCGCACAGGGGGAGACCACCGGGGAGCTGTTTTTT.

The chain has TRBV18 and TRBJ2-1; 7 bases align to TRBD1. V was clipped by 6 bases and J by 5 bases; unmatched bases: 7. This CDR3 spans 14 amino acids. Germline V gene sequence: CDR1 KGHSH, CDR2 LQKENI. Written as DNA, the CDR3 is TGTGCCAGCTCCCCCCGTGACAGGGACAATGAGCAGTTCTTC. Protein: CASSPRDRDNEQFF. Full variable domain (outside the CDR3, taken from reference TRBV18 and TRBJ2-1): NAGVMQNPRHLVRRRGQEARLRCSPMKGHSHVYWYRQLPEEGLKFMVYLQKENIIDESGMPKERFSAEFPKEGPSILRIQQVVRGDSAAYFCASSPRDRDNEQFFGPGTRLTVL.

The chain is built from TRBV2 and TRBJ2-7, with a weak D call TRBD2 (7 bases). In germline, CDR1 is SNHLY, CDR2 FYNNEI. CDR3 length equals 13 residues. Trimming left V 5 bases short and J 4 bases short, with 12 bases between. CDR3 nucleotides: TGTGCCAGCAGTACAGGGACTACGTACGAGCAGTACTTC. Protein: CASSTGTTYEQYF.

J is TRBJ1-1 and V is TRBV5-4; perhaps TRBD1 as D (6 bases). Trimming left V 5 bases short and J 0 bases short, with 11 bases between. The CDR3 covers 14 residues. The germline gives CDR1 SGHNT, CDR2 YYREEE (reference sequence). CDR3 nucleotides: TGTGCCAGCAGTCGACAGGAACTGAACACTGAAGCTTTCTTT. Encoded protein: CASSRQELNTEAFF.

The CDR3 sequence is CASSHGQGGGYTF. The CDR3 DNA reads as TGCGCCAGCAGCCATGGACAGGGAGGTGGCTACACCTTC. The chain joins TRBV5-1 to TRBJ1-2; TRBD1 matches at 8 bases. In germline, CDR1 is SGHRS, CDR2 YFSETQ. The CDR3 runs to 13 residues. Trimming took 4 bases from V and 7 from J; bases not matched to a gene: 6.

The chain employs TRBV19 and TRBJ1-2; 8 positions match TRBD1. This CDR3 spans 17 amino acids. Germline CDR1 LNHDA, CDR2 SQIVND (reference sequence). The V and J ends lost 8 bases and 4 bases, in that order; junction bases with no gene match: 18. CDR3 nucleotide sequence: TGTGCCAGTGGATCCCGACAGGGGACAGACGGTGGCTATGGCTACACCTTC. It specifies CASGSRQGTDGGYGYTF.

V usage is TRBV2 and J usage is TRBJ2-5; D gene ambiguous. Trimming removed 1 base from V and 1 base from J, with 4 bases in between. Germline CDR1 and CDR2: SNHLY and FYNNEI. The CDR3 is 13 amino acids. CDR3 coding DNA: TGTGCCAGCAGTGAAGTTCGCCAAGAGACCCAGTACTTC. Amino acid sequence: CASSEVRQETQYF.

The chain has TRBV6-2 or TRBV6-3 and TRBJ1-5; TRBD1 matches at 11 bases. Germline V gene lookup returns CDR1 MNHEY and CDR2 SVGEGT. V was pared by 6 bases and J by 7 bases, with 11 bases of the junction left unmatched. The length of the CDR3 is 16 residues. This chain's CDR3 is CASSPRPGTGGQPQHF. Written as DNA, the CDR3 is TGTGCCAGCAGCCCTCGTCCCGGGACAGGGGGGCAGCCCCAGCATTTT.

The chain recombines TRBV19 with TRBJ2-2; 12 bases fit TRBD2. The CDR3 sequence is 15 residues long. Losses at the gene ends were 8 bases for V and 11 bases for J; bases not matched to a gene: 12. The V gene's germline CDR1 is LNHDA and CDR2 SQIVND (reference sequence). The CDR3 sequence: CASRGLAGGQGELFF. Written as DNA, the CDR3 is TGTGCCAGTCGTGGGCTAGCGGGGGGGCAGGGAGAGCTGTTTTTT.

This chain joins TRBV28 and TRBJ1-2, with D tentatively TRBD1 (5 bases). Trimming shortened V by 5 bases and J by 1 base, and 20 bases separated the two germline ends. This CDR3 is 17 amino acids long. Germline loops: CDR1 MDHEN, CDR2 SYDVKM. In DNA form, the CDR3 reads TGTGCCAGCAGTCCCAGAGCGACCTGGGGGGATAACTATGGCTACACCTTC. This translates into CASSPRATWGDNYGYTF.

This clone was counted only a few times. This chain joins TRBV5-4 and TRBJ2-7, with 8 bases identical to TRBD1. The V and J ends lost 0 bases and 7 bases, in that order; junction bases with no gene match: 6. Per germline, CDR1 SGHNT and CDR2 YYREEE (reference sequence). The CDR3 has 14 amino acids. Here the CDR3 reads CASSLEQGAGEQYF. CDR3 nucleotide sequence: TGTGCCAGCAGCTTGGAGCAGGGGGCAGGGGAGCAGTACTTC.

The chain recombines TRBV4-3 with TRBJ2-3, with 9 bases lining up with TRBD2. The junction had 7 bases not matched to a gene; V was cut back by 0 bases and J by 3 bases. The CDR3 length is 17 residues. Germline values: CDR1 LGHNA, CDR2 YSLEER. CDR3 nucleotides: TGCGCCAGCAGCCAAGATTTCGCGGGGGGGCTGACAGATACGCAGTATTTT. Translated, it gives CASSQDFAGGLTDTQYF.

The chain carries TRBV4-3 and TRBJ1-2; TRBD1 is a possible D gene (5 bases). V was shortened by 4 bases and J by 7 bases, with 13 bases between the two germline ends. The CDR3 sequence is 13 residues long. The germline CDR1 and CDR2 sequences are LGHNA and YSLEER. Here the CDR3 DNA reads TGCGCCAGCAGCCCGCGGGGGGATACTGGCTACACCTTC. Its protein is CASSPRGDTGYTF.

This clone was counted a single time. The gene calls are TRBV18 and TRBJ2-3; 8 nucleotides align to TRBD1. The germline V gene encodes CDR1 KGHSH and CDR2 LQKENI. With V trimmed by 3 bases and J by 1 base, 6 bases remained unmatched. The CDR3 runs 16 residues. CDR3 region: CASSPSGTGGTDTQYF. Here the CDR3 DNA reads TGTGCCAGCTCACCTTCCGGGACAGGAGGCACAGATACGCAGTATTTT.

This rearrangement joins TRBV7-2 to TRBJ2-7; TRBD2 matches at 9 bases. The trim removed 2 bases at V and 0 bases at J, leaving 5 bases unmatched. The CDR3 has 16 residues. In germline, CDR1 is SGHTA, CDR2 FQGNSA. The CDR3 DNA reads TGTGCCAGCAGCTTACTCGCGGGGGGGAGCTCCTACGAGCAGTACTTC. Residues: CASSLLAGGSSYEQYF.

V usage is TRBV2 and J usage is TRBJ1-5; the D gene is possibly TRBD1 (6 bases). V was clipped by 1 base and J by 9 bases, with 16 bases between them. Germline V gene lookup returns CDR1 SNHLY and CDR2 FYNNEI. The CDR3 contains 15 residues. CDR3 region: CASSEDATGGRPQHF. The CDR3, as DNA: TGTGCCAGCAGTGAAGATGCGACAGGAGGACGGCCCCAGCATTTT.

The rearrangement uses TRBV2 and TRBJ2-5, with D perhaps TRBD2 (6 bases). The germline V and J ends were trimmed by 7 bases and 1 base, with 13 bases remaining between them. In germline, CDR1 is SNHLY, CDR2 FYNNEI. The CDR3 sequence is 14 residues long. The CDR3 is CASKKDYTQETQYF. Here the CDR3 DNA reads TGTGCCAGCAAGAAGGACTACACCCAAGAGACCCAGTACTTC. Full variable domain (outside the CDR3, taken from reference TRBV2 and TRBJ2-5): EPEVTQTPSHQVTQMGQEVILRCVPISNHLYFYWYRQILGQKVEFLVSFYNNEISEKSEIFDDQFSVERPDGSNFTLKIRSTKLEDSAMYFCASKKDYTQETQYFGPGTRLLVL.

V gene TRBV11-2 combines with J gene TRBJ2-2; tentatively, D is TRBD1 (5 bases). V shed 3 bases and J shed 3 bases, with 11 bases lying between them. The CDR3 is made up of 15 amino acids. The germline V gene has CDR1 SGHAT and CDR2 FQNNGV. The CDR3 coding sequence is TGTGCCAGCAGCTTTAGACAGCCATACACCGGGGAGCTGTTTTTT. Its translation is CASSFRQPYTGELFF.